Listed below are T cell receptor beta chains from one sample, sequenced in a study of blood T cell repertoires in COVID-19. The method was immunoSEQ multiplex PCR; TCRdb's version includes in-frame clones alone and lacks a portion of them. This table has more than 300,000 clones, roughly 86% appearing once. Sequenced material: peripheral blood. Every receptor here comes from a woman aged 30 to 39 with COVID-19, enrolled during active disease. The CDR3 runs from the conserved cysteine through the conserved F or W. The order of the fields is V gene, J gene, clone size, D gene, CDR3 DNA, CDR3 protein. The D gene is left open where the match is weak. Not all rows give a size; the values are once, few, many and, for expanded clones, a class.

V gene: TRBV6-5
J gene: TRBJ2-5
clone size: NA
D gene: TRBD1
CDR3 DNA: TGTGCCAGCACTAGGGACAGTCAAGAGACCCAGTACTTC
CDR3 protein: CASTRDSQETQYF

V gene: TRBV19
J gene: TRBJ2-1
clone size: NA
D gene: TRBD1
CDR3 DNA: TGTGCCAGTAGTATTACGGGACAGGGTTTCAATGAGCAGTTCTTC
CDR3 protein: CASSITGQGFNEQFF

V gene: TRBV4-2
J gene: TRBJ1-6
clone size: NA
D gene: NA
CDR3 DNA: TGTGCCAGCAGCCAAGAGATTTTGGCCGCTAGTTCACCCCTCCACTTT
CDR3 protein: CASSQEILAASSPLHF

V gene: TRBV5-8
J gene: TRBJ2-5
clone size: NA
D gene: NA
CDR3 DNA: TGTGCCAGCAGCTTGGTTCTAGAAGTGAAGACCCAGTACTTC
CDR3 protein: CASSLVLEVKTQYF

V gene: TRBV10-3
J gene: TRBJ1-1
clone size: NA
D gene: NA
CDR3 DNA: TGTGCCATCAGTCCAGGGATTGCTGAAGCTTTCTTT
CDR3 protein: CAISPGIAEAFF

V gene: TRBV28
J gene: TRBJ1-2
clone size: NA
D gene: TRBD1
CDR3 DNA: TGTGCCAGCAGACTACCACAGGGGGCGAGGGGCTACACCTTC
CDR3 protein: CASRLPQGARGYTF

V gene: TRBV5-1
J gene: TRBJ1-5
clone size: NA
D gene: NA
CDR3 DNA: TGCGCCAGCAGCTTGGCCTTAGGGGATCAGCCCCAGCATTTT
CDR3 protein: CASSLALGDQPQHF

V gene: TRBV10-2
J gene: TRBJ2-1
clone size: once
D gene: TRBD1
CDR3 DNA: TGCGCCAGCAGAGGGACAGGTAGACAATGGGAGCAGTTCTTC
CDR3 protein: CASRGTGRQWEQFF

V gene: TRBV12-3/TRBV12-4
J gene: TRBJ1-2
clone size: NA
D gene: TRBD1
CDR3 DNA: TGTGCCAGCACAGGAGGGACAGGGGATTACACCTTC
CDR3 protein: CASTGGTGDYTF

V gene: TRBV2
J gene: TRBJ1-2
clone size: NA
D gene: NA
CDR3 DNA: TGTGCCAGCAGTGAAGATCCCCAGGGTAGCTATGGCTACACCTTC
CDR3 protein: CASSEDPQGSYGYTF

V gene: TRBV11-3
J gene: TRBJ2-7
clone size: NA
D gene: NA
CDR3 DNA: TGTGCCAGCAGCTTAGAAAGGGGTGGCAGTCCTAGCTCCTACGAGCAGTACTTC
CDR3 protein: CASSLERGGSPSSYEQYF

V gene: TRBV19
J gene: TRBJ1-2
clone size: NA
D gene: TRBD1
CDR3 DNA: TGTGCCAGTAGGGGACAGGGGGCTACAGGCTACACCTTC
CDR3 protein: CASRGQGATGYTF

V gene: TRBV11-2
J gene: TRBJ1-4
clone size: NA
D gene: TRBD1
CDR3 DNA: TGTGCCAGCAGCGCGCAGCCCGGGACAGGGAGTGAAAAACTGTTTTTT
CDR3 protein: CASSAQPGTGSEKLFF

V gene: TRBV2
J gene: TRBJ2-1
clone size: NA
D gene: NA
CDR3 DNA: TGTGCCAGCAGTGAAGCCCCAGGACTCAGGACAGTCTTC
CDR3 protein: CASSEAPGLRTVF

V gene: TRBV7-9
J gene: TRBJ1-4
clone size: NA
D gene: TRBD1
CDR3 DNA: TGTGCCAGCAGCACCGACAGGGAAGAAAATGAAAAACTGTTTTTT
CDR3 protein: CASSTDREENEKLFF

V gene: TRBV7-2
J gene: TRBJ1-2
clone size: NA
D gene: NA
CDR3 DNA: TGTGCCAGCAGCTTAAGCAAGGGGCTGGCGGGCTACACCTTC
CDR3 protein: CASSLSKGLAGYTF

V gene: TRBV13
J gene: TRBJ1-2
clone size: once
D gene: TRBD1
CDR3 DNA: TGTGCCAGCAGCTTGCGGGACAGGCTGAACTATGGCTACACCTTC
CDR3 protein: CASSLRDRLNYGYTF

V gene: TRBV28
J gene: TRBJ1-1
clone size: NA
D gene: NA
CDR3 DNA: TGTGCCAGCAGGCCGTCAGCAGTGAGGACTGAAGCTTTCTTT
CDR3 protein: CASRPSAVRTEAFF

V gene: TRBV6-1
J gene: TRBJ2-5
clone size: NA
D gene: TRBD1
CDR3 DNA: TGTGCCAGCAGTGAAATGGGACAGGAGACCCAGTACTTC
CDR3 protein: CASSEMGQETQYF

V gene: TRBV18
J gene: TRBJ2-3
clone size: NA
D gene: NA
CDR3 DNA: TGTGCCAGCTCACGCAACGGGGCAGGGGTGCCAGATACGCAGTATTTT
CDR3 protein: CASSRNGAGVPDTQYF

V gene: TRBV24-1
J gene: TRBJ2-5
clone size: once
D gene: TRBD1
CDR3 DNA: TGTGCCACCAGTGACCCCCCGGGACAGGGGACGGCGGGGAAAGAGACCCAGTACTTC
CDR3 protein: CATSDPPGQGTAGKETQYF

V gene: TRBV18
J gene: TRBJ1-5
clone size: NA
D gene: NA
CDR3 DNA: TGTGCCAGCTCACCCTCGGCGGGTAATCAGCCCCAGCATTTT
CDR3 protein: CASSPSAGNQPQHF

V gene: TRBV30
J gene: TRBJ2-2
clone size: NA
D gene: TRBD1
CDR3 DNA: TGTGCCTGGAGTTCAGGGGGCACCGGGGAGCTGTTTTTT
CDR3 protein: CAWSSGGTGELFF

V gene: TRBV18
J gene: TRBJ1-2
clone size: NA
D gene: NA
CDR3 DNA: TGTGCCAGCTCACCGGGCGGGTCTGGCTATGGCTACACCTTC
CDR3 protein: CASSPGGSGYGYTF

V gene: TRBV30
J gene: TRBJ1-6
clone size: NA
D gene: TRBD1
CDR3 DNA: TGTGCCTGGGTGAGGGCGGGACAGAATAATTCACCCCTCCACTTT
CDR3 protein: CAWVRAGQNNSPLHF

V gene: TRBV2
J gene: TRBJ2-7
clone size: NA
D gene: TRBD1
CDR3 DNA: TGTGCCAGCAGACCCGACAGGGATGGCGAGCAGTACTTC
CDR3 protein: CASRPDRDGEQYF

V gene: TRBV4-2
J gene: TRBJ2-3
clone size: NA
D gene: NA
CDR3 DNA: TGTGCCAGCAGCCAAGGAGGTTTCACAGATACGCAGTATTTT
CDR3 protein: CASSQGGFTDTQYF

V gene: TRBV3-1/TRBV3-2
J gene: TRBJ2-5
clone size: NA
D gene: NA
CDR3 DNA: TGTGCCAGCAGACTCCTAGAGACCCAGTACTTC
CDR3 protein: CASRLLETQYF

V gene: TRBV5-4
J gene: TRBJ2-1
clone size: NA
D gene: NA
CDR3 DNA: TGTGCCAGCAGCCCGACGGGTTACAATGAGCAGTTCTTC
CDR3 protein: CASSPTGYNEQFF

V gene: TRBV5-1
J gene: TRBJ2-1
clone size: NA
D gene: TRBD1
CDR3 DNA: TGCGCCAGCAGCTTGGCTGGCCGACAGGGGGACTTCTTC
CDR3 protein: CASSLAGRQGDFF

V gene: TRBV6-2/TRBV6-3
J gene: TRBJ1-5
clone size: NA
D gene: NA
CDR3 DNA: TGTGCCAGCAGTTACGTGAAGGGGAATCAGCCCCAGCATTTT
CDR3 protein: CASSYVKGNQPQHF

V gene: TRBV23-1
J gene: TRBJ1-4
clone size: NA
D gene: NA
CDR3 DNA: TGCGCCAGCAGTCAATTGTCCCATGGCCTACAGAATGAAAAACTGTTTTTT
CDR3 protein: CASSQLSHGLQNEKLFF

V gene: TRBV6-5
J gene: TRBJ1-2
clone size: NA
D gene: NA
CDR3 DNA: TGTGCCAGCAGTTACTCACGGCAGGGCCGGGGCTACACCTTC
CDR3 protein: CASSYSRQGRGYTF

V gene: TRBV6-5
J gene: TRBJ1-2
clone size: NA
D gene: NA
CDR3 DNA: TGTGCCAGCAGTTACTCGACGGGGAACTATGGCTACACCTTC
CDR3 protein: CASSYSTGNYGYTF

V gene: TRBV10-3
J gene: TRBJ2-3
clone size: NA
D gene: NA
CDR3 DNA: TGTGCCATCAGTGACGGAGGAGATACGCAGTATTTT
CDR3 protein: CAISDGGDTQYF

V gene: TRBV7-9
J gene: TRBJ2-3
clone size: NA
D gene: TRBD2
CDR3 DNA: TGTGCCAGCAGAGGGCAAGCGGGGGGGCCTCGCACAGATACGCAGTATTTT
CDR3 protein: CASRGQAGGPRTDTQYF

V gene: TRBV18
J gene: TRBJ1-4
clone size: NA
D gene: TRBD1
CDR3 DNA: TGTGCCAGCTCACTACGACAGGGGCCGGCTGAAAAACTGTTTTTT
CDR3 protein: CASSLRQGPAEKLFF

V gene: TRBV6-2/TRBV6-3
J gene: TRBJ2-1
clone size: NA
D gene: TRBD2
CDR3 DNA: TGTGCCAGCAGACCTCTAGCGGGGGACTACAATGAGCAGTTCTTC
CDR3 protein: CASRPLAGDYNEQFF

V gene: TRBV10-3
J gene: TRBJ2-1
clone size: NA
D gene: NA
CDR3 DNA: TGTGCCATCAGTGAAATAGAATCCTACAATGAGCAGTTCTTC
CDR3 protein: CAISEIESYNEQFF

V gene: TRBV6-1
J gene: TRBJ2-3
clone size: NA
D gene: NA
CDR3 DNA: TGTGCCAGCAGTGCGGTCGGGGCTGGCGGGGGCCCACCAGATACGCAGTATTTT
CDR3 protein: CASSAVGAGGGPPDTQYF

V gene: TRBV7-3
J gene: TRBJ2-3
clone size: NA
D gene: NA
CDR3 DNA: TGTGCCAGCAGGGCCGGGGGTTCAGATACGCAGTATTTT
CDR3 protein: CASRAGGSDTQYF

V gene: TRBV19
J gene: TRBJ1-4
clone size: NA
D gene: TRBD1
CDR3 DNA: TGTGCCAGTAGTATAGTCACAGGGGAACTGTTTTTT
CDR3 protein: CASSIVTGELFF

V gene: TRBV18
J gene: TRBJ1-1
clone size: once
D gene: TRBD1
CDR3 DNA: TGTGCCAGCTCACCACTGGACAGGGTAAGAGGGAACACTGAAGCTTTCTTT
CDR3 protein: CASSPLDRVRGNTEAFF

V gene: TRBV4-2
J gene: TRBJ1-2
clone size: NA
D gene: TRBD1
CDR3 DNA: TGTGCCAGCAGCCAAGGGGACAGGGGAGGGTATGGCTACACCTTC
CDR3 protein: CASSQGDRGGYGYTF

V gene: TRBV3-1/TRBV3-2
J gene: TRBJ2-5
clone size: NA
D gene: NA
CDR3 DNA: TGTGCCAGCAGGACCAGGGGAACCCAAGAGACCCAGTACTTC
CDR3 protein: CASRTRGTQETQYF

V gene: TRBV12-3/TRBV12-4
J gene: TRBJ2-1
clone size: NA
D gene: TRBD1
CDR3 DNA: TGTGCCAGCAGAGGGGACAGCTACAATGAGCAGTTCTTC
CDR3 protein: CASRGDSYNEQFF

V gene: TRBV7-9
J gene: TRBJ2-5
clone size: NA
D gene: TRBD2
CDR3 DNA: TGTGCCAGCAGCGAGGGGACTAGCGGGGGCAAAGAGACCCAGTACTTC
CDR3 protein: CASSEGTSGGKETQYF

V gene: TRBV7-3
J gene: TRBJ2-2
clone size: NA
D gene: TRBD2
CDR3 DNA: TGTGCCAGCAGCAAGCTAGCGGGGAACACCGGGGAGCTGTTTTTT
CDR3 protein: CASSKLAGNTGELFF